This T cell receptor (beta chain) came from a study of memory CD4+ T cells and cytomegalovirus serostatus. Across the whole study: Donors were healthy Belgian adults, several CMV seropositive and 20 to 30 seronegative.

Original processing notes: After removing out-of-frame reads, 2 million to 2.5 million distinct TCRbeta sequences remained. Produced via immunoSEQ multiplex PCR; TCRdb's table is partial and in-frame only. Clone size and V and J calls were adopted from that table, with D and trimming inferred from the DNA. This sample has some 80,000 clones; approximately 80% occur once, and the top ten carry around 0.78%. The sort gate was single viable CD3+CD4+CD8-CD45RO+ cells for memory CD4+ T cells. CDR3 length equals 13 residues. Trimming left V 4 bases short and J 8 bases short, with 14 bases between. Per the germline V gene, CDR1 is LNHDA and CDR2 is SQIVND (reference sequence).

This chain joins TRBV19 and TRBJ1-2; D may be TRBD1 (6 bases). Sequencing input: memory CD4+ T cells from blood. This clonotype was obtained from an adult in good health and CMV-seronegative. CDR3 in amino acids: CASSKGGFYGYTF. In DNA form, the CDR3 reads TGTGCCAGTAGTAAGGGGGGCTTCTACGGCTACACCTTC. Drawing the rest from reference TRBV19 and TRBJ1-2, the complete variable domain is DGGITQSPKYLFRKEGQNVTLSCEQNLNHDAMYWYRQDPGQGLRLIYYSQIVNDFQKGDIAEGYSVSREKKESFPLTVTSAQKNPTAFYLCASSKGGFYGYTFGSGTRLTVV.